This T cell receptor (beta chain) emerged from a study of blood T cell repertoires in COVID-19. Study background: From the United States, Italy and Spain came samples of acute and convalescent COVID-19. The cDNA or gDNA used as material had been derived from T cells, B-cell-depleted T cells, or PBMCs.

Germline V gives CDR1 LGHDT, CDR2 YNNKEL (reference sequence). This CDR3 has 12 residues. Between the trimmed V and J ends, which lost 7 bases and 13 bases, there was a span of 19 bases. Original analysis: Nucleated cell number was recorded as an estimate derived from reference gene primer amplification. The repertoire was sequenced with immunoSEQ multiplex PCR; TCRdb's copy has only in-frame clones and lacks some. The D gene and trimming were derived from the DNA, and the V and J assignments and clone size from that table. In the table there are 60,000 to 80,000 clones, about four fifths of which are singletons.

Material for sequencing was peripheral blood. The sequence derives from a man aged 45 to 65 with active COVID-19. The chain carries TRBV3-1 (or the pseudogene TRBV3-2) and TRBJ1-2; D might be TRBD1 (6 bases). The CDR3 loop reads CASKDAAGVGTF. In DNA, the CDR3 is TGTGCCAGCAAAGACGCGGCAGGGGTTGGCACCTTC.